This passage covers 20 T cell receptor beta chains from one sample sequenced in a study of shared clonotypes between healthy human individuals. Data came from immunoSEQ multiplex PCR; TCRdb stores just in-frame clones and leaves some out. Counted here are nearly 2 million clones, around 96% occurring once; the ten biggest clones make up 0.95% to 1.5%. CD45RO-negative, CCR7-positively selected cells formed the naive CD8 fraction, excluding terminally differentiated effector memory CD45RA+ cells. The source material was naive CD8+ T cells sorted from blood. These receptor sequences come from a man aged 18 to 29 in good health.

This chain links TRBV13 with TRBJ2-1; the match to TRBD2 covers 9 bases. Per germline, CDR1 PRHDT and CDR2 FYEKMQ (reference sequence). The CDR3 has 15 residues. V dropped 8 bases and J dropped 4; count of bases not matched to a gene: 9. The CDR3 sequence: CASAPGAGGYNEQFF. The CDR3 DNA follows: TGTGCCAGCGCTCCAGGAGCGGGGGGTTACAATGAGCAGTTCTTC.

The J gene is TRBJ2-7, the V gene TRBV6-1, with D uncertain. CDR3 length: 14 amino acids. In germline, CDR1 is MNHNS, CDR2 SASEGT. V was pared by 1 base and J by 2 bases, with 9 bases between. CDR3 bases: TGTGCCAGCAGTGAAGGAAGCGTTACCTACGAGCAGTACTTC. This sequence encodes CASSEGSVTYEQYF.

The V call is TRBV28, the J call TRBJ2-7, with 8 bases matching TRBD2. CDR1 is MDHEN, CDR2 SYDVKM, per germline. The CDR3 runs to 14 residues. Unmatched junction bases numbered 8, after V lost 3 bases and J lost 7 bases. This CDR3 reads CASSFNGGVLEQYF. The CDR3 DNA reads TGTGCCAGCAGTTTCAACGGGGGGGTGTTAGAGCAGTACTTC.

CDR3 nucleotide sequence: TGTGCCAGCAGCGCCGGGGGCCTAGCCAAAAACATTCAGTACTTC. Translation: CASSAGGLAKNIQYF. The V gene is TRBV9, the J gene TRBJ2-4; tentatively, D is TRBD1 or TRBD2 (6 bases each). CDR1 and CDR2 (germline): SGDLS, YYNGEE. The CDR3 runs to 15 residues. Trimming removed 3 bases from V and 0 bases from J, with 10 bases in between.

V gene TRBV29-1 combines with J gene TRBJ2-7; D remains ambiguous. This CDR3 has 13 residues. V gave up 1 base and J gave up 2 bases, with 9 bases separating them. Germline CDR1 reads SQVTM; CDR2 reads ANQGSEA. CDR3 nucleotide sequence: TGCAGCGTTGAAGGCCAGTCCGCCTACGAGCAGTACTTC. Its protein is CSVEGQSAYEQYF.

The chain recombines TRBV6-5 with TRBJ2-7; a weak D match, TRBD1 (5 bases). CDR1 and CDR2 from the germline V gene are MNHEY and SVGAGI. With 4 bases removed from V and 2 bases from J, the gap between germline ends came to 9 bases. The CDR3 sequence is 13 residues long. The CDR3 DNA sequence: TGTGCCAGCAGTTCAGGGAACCCCTACGAGCAGTACTTC. The encoded protein is CASSSGNPYEQYF.

A word on this clone: Given a much more abundant clone one base away, this may be a read error. Additional DNA sequences in this sample encode the identical CDR3. The rearrangement joins TRBV10-2 to TRBJ2-7, with D possibly matching TRBD1 (5 bases). The CDR3 has 10 residues. The V end was cut by 10 bases, the J end by 3 bases, with 7 bases between. Germline V gives CDR1 WSHSY, CDR2 SAAADI. CDR3 sequence reads: CATRDYEQYF. DNA for the CDR3: TGCGCCACCAGGGACTACGAGCAGTACTTC.

V and J are TRBV10-2 and TRBJ2-6; D is uncertain. The germline V gene encodes CDR1 WSHSY and CDR2 SAAADI. This CDR3 contains 14 residues. V gave up 10 bases and J gave up 4 bases, with 14 bases separating them. The CDR3 region is CATADTAGANVLTF. The CDR3, as DNA: TGCGCCACCGCGGATACAGCCGGGGCCAACGTCCTGACTTTC.

As regards this clone: The same CDR3 also results from other DNA sequences found in this sample. The V gene is TRBV7-9, the J gene TRBJ1-1; D is undetermined. Germline V CDR1 and CDR2: SEHNR, FQNEAQ (reference sequence). Trimming pared 3 bases from V and 5 bases from J, leaving 7 bases between. This CDR3 is 12 amino acids long. CDR3 sequence reads: CASSLRGTEAFF. In DNA, the CDR3 is TGTGCCAGCAGCTTGCGGGGAACTGAAGCTTTCTTT.

The chain combines TRBV4-1 with TRBJ1-3; TRBD1 is a possible D gene (5 bases). Germline V gene sequence: CDR1 MGHRA, CDR2 YSYEKL. The CDR3 is 14 residues long. Trimming cost V 1 base and J 6 bases, with 10 bases left between them. CDR3 in DNA: TGCGCCAGCAGCCAAGGGTCGGGGCCAAACACCATATATTTT. Translation: CASSQGSGPNTIYF.

This sequence joins TRBV30 and TRBJ2-1; 7 bases are a match to TRBD2. V shed 5 bases, J shed 3 bases, and the junction held 10 bases outside the gene matches. The V gene's germline CDR1 is GTSNPN and CDR2 SVGIG (reference sequence). This CDR3 has 15 residues. Written as DNA, the CDR3 is TGTGCCTGGGTACCCTCCCCGGGGGGCTACAATGAGCAGTTCTTC. Translating it yields CAWVPSPGGYNEQFF.

J is TRBJ2-7 and V is TRBV5-1; D gene ambiguous. Germline V lookup: CDR1 SGHRS, CDR2 YFSETQ. The CDR3 consists of 13 residues. V was shortened by 9 bases and J by 3 bases, with 16 bases between the two germline ends. CDR3 residues: CATQVHPDYEQYF. CDR3 sequence (DNA): TGCGCCACCCAGGTACATCCGGACTACGAGCAGTACTTC.

Comments on this clone: Other DNA variants within this sample encode the same CDR3. The rearrangement links TRBV4-1 to TRBJ2-7; 9 nucleotides agree with TRBD1. V lost 2 bases and J lost 2; bases outside the gene matches: 4. CDR1 and CDR2 (germline): MGHRA, YSYEKL. This CDR3 region has 15 residues. Here the CDR3 DNA reads TGCGCCAGCAGCCAAACGGGACAGGGCGCCTACGAGCAGTACTTC. As protein: CASSQTGQGAYEQYF.

The chain uses TRBV7-6 and TRBJ2-2; D gene unclear. The V end was cut by 1 base, the J end by 2 bases, with 11 bases between. The CDR3 consists of 16 residues. Germline V gene lookup returns CDR1 SGHVS and CDR2 FNYEAQ. Written as DNA, the CDR3 is TGTGCCAGCAGCTTAGTAGGGATCGGAAACACCGGGGAGCTGTTTTTT. Amino acids: CASSLVGIGNTGELFF.

This chain connects TRBV9 to TRBJ2-3; no clear D gene. V was shortened by 0 bases and J by 9 bases, with 8 bases between the two germline ends. Per germline, CDR1 SGDLS and CDR2 YYNGEE. This CDR3 comprises 12 residues. This CDR3 is CASSVDVGTQYF. For the CDR3, the DNA is TGTGCCAGCAGCGTAGATGTGGGAACGCAGTATTTT. Full variable domain (missing parts from reference TRBV9 and TRBJ2-3): DSGVTQTPKHLITATGQRVTLRCSPRSGDLSVYWYQQSLDQGLQFLIQYYNGEERAKGNILERFSAQQFPDLHSELNLSSLELGDSALYFCASSVDVGTQYFGPGTRLTVL.

J is TRBJ2-1 and V is TRBV7-9; D ambiguous. V lost 4 bases and J lost 6, with 16 bases in between. Germline CDR1 and CDR2: SEHNR and FQNEAQ (reference sequence). The length of the CDR3 is 15 residues. The CDR3: CASSSPLYSPNEQFF. The CDR3 nucleotides read TGTGCCAGCAGCTCGCCCCTTTACTCGCCCAATGAGCAGTTCTTC.

V is TRBV30 and J is TRBJ2-2; D unresolved. CDR1 is GTSNPN and CDR2 is SVGIG in the germline V gene (reference sequence). V lost 5 bases, J lost 8 bases, and 15 bases lay in between. The CDR3 sequence is 13 residues long. The CDR3: CAWDRAATGELFF. The CDR3 region has the DNA TGTGCCTGGGACCGGGCAGCCACTGGGGAGCTGTTTTTT.

The rearrangement joins TRBV5-6 to TRBJ1-4, with a tentative D call TRBD1 (5 bases). This CDR3 spans 16 amino acids. V lost 2 bases and J 8 bases, leaving 19 bases between the germline ends. Per germline, CDR1 SGHDT and CDR2 YYEEEE. The CDR3, as DNA: TGTGCCAGCAGCTTCCAACTGGGGGAGTATGGAGAAAAACTGTTTTTT. It specifies CASSFQLGEYGEKLFF.

A remark on this clone: This sample includes further DNA sequences coding for the same CDR3. The gene calls are TRBV7-2 and TRBJ2-5, with D possibly matching TRBD2 (6 bases). The CDR3 has 14 amino acids. The V gene's germline CDR1 is SGHTA and CDR2 FQGNSA. Trimming shortened V by 1 base and J by 3 bases, and 9 bases separated the two germline ends. CDR3 residues: CASSLVGGEETQYF. DNA of the CDR3: TGTGCCAGCAGCTTAGTGGGGGGAGAAGAGACCCAGTACTTC.

V is TRBV30 and J is TRBJ2-1, with D unclear. The germline gives CDR1 GTSNPN, CDR2 SVGIG (reference sequence). Trimming took 0 bases from V and 5 from J, leaving 17 bases between them. The CDR3 is made up of 16 amino acids. The chain's CDR3 is CAWSVLLELKHNEQFF. The CDR3 DNA follows: TGTGCCTGGAGTGTACTCTTAGAATTGAAGCACAATGAGCAGTTCTTC.